A single sample gave rise to the 27 T cell receptor beta chains below, sequenced in a study of OX40 agonist ivuxolimab in advanced cancers. Clones were sequenced by immunoSEQ multiplex PCR, and TCRdb holds only the in-frame ones, with some missing. The sample has some 31,000 clones, 80% to 85% seen once. The starting material was CD4+ or CD8+ T cells sorted from blood, obtained in a trial of the OX40 agonist ivuxolimab. These receptors were collected from an adult with an advanced solid tumor such as melanoma, head and neck, liver or kidney cancer.

This rearrangement joins TRBV5-1 to TRBJ1-3, with D perhaps TRBD1 (6 bases). Germline CDR1 is SGHRS and CDR2 is YFSETQ. The CDR3 has 13 residues. The V end lost 2 bases, the J end lost 7 bases, and 10 bases lay between the germline ends. CDR3 sequence (DNA): TGCGCCAGCAGCTTCGGGGGCCGGAACACCATATATTTT. Translation gives CASSFGGRNTIYF.

The V and J genes are TRBV6-1 and TRBJ2-7; D call uncertain. Looked up from germline, CDR1 is MNHNS and CDR2 is SASEGT. V was clipped by 6 bases and J by 5 bases, with 17 bases between them. The CDR3 length is 14 residues. The CDR3 nucleotides read TGTGCCAGCAGGACAACTAATACGGTAAACGAGCAGTACTTC. Translated, it gives CASRTTNTVNEQYF.

This rearrangement joins TRBV6-6 to TRBJ1-6; D is uncertain. The CDR3 has 14 amino acids. CDR1 MNHNY and CDR2 SVGAGI come from the germline V gene (reference sequence). V was shortened by 2 bases and J by 10 bases, with 12 bases between the two germline ends. CDR3 sequence reads: CASSYRLGGSPLHF. Here the CDR3 DNA reads TGTGCCAGCAGTTACCGTTTAGGTGGATCACCCCTCCACTTT.

J is TRBJ2-1 and V is TRBV2; TRBD2 matches 8 bases. CDR1 is SNHLY, CDR2 FYNNEI, per germline. Unmatched junction bases numbered 7, after V lost 0 bases and J lost 12 bases. The CDR3 runs 14 residues. The CDR3 reads CASSEAGGGKMQFF. The CDR3 nucleotides read TGTGCCAGCAGTGAAGCGGGCGGGGGGAAGATGCAGTTCTTC.

This clone was seen a handful of times. The CDR3 nucleotides read TGTGCCAGCTCACCGCTCGGGAAAGAGACCCAGTACTTC. This sequence encodes CASSPLGKETQYF. This chain uses TRBV18 with TRBJ2-5; possible D gene TRBD2, 5 bases. V lost 3 bases and J 3 bases, leaving 8 bases between the germline ends. The germline gives CDR1 KGHSH, CDR2 LQKENI. The CDR3 spans 13 residues.

The chain uses TRBV5-1 and TRBJ1-1; 9 bases align to TRBD1. The CDR3 runs 16 residues. The V gene end was trimmed by 0 bases and the J gene end by 4 bases; junction bases not matched to a gene: 7. CDR1 SGHRS and CDR2 YFSETQ come from the germline V gene. CDR3 in amino acids: CASSLATGGWGTEAFF. For the CDR3, the DNA is TGCGCCAGCAGCTTGGCAACAGGGGGCTGGGGCACTGAAGCTTTCTTT.

V usage is TRBV7-6 and J usage is TRBJ2-3; TRBD2 aligns across 14 bases. CDR1 and CDR2 (germline): SGHVS, FNYEAQ. This CDR3 contains 19 residues. V lost 5 bases, J lost 0 bases, and 10 bases stayed unmatched. The CDR3 here is CASSPLGTSGGPSTDTQYF. The CDR3 nucleotides are TGTGCCAGCAGCCCATTGGGGACTAGCGGGGGCCCTAGCACAGATACGCAGTATTTT.

V usage is TRBV11-3 and J usage is TRBJ2-7; 12 bases are shared with TRBD1. The ends lost 5 bases at V and 5 bases at J; junction bases unmatched: 4. The CDR3 loop spans 14 amino acids. Germline V lookup: CDR1 SGHNT, CDR2 YENEEA. CDR3 in DNA: TGTGCCAGCAGCCCCGGGACAGGGGGCCACGAGCAGTACTTC. This codes for CASSPGTGGHEQYF.

In this sample, this clone turned up a few times. V and J are TRBV2 and TRBJ1-6; 7 bases are a match to TRBD1. V gave up 6 bases and J gave up 13 bases; unmatched junction bases: 18. The CDR3 sequence is 16 residues long. Germline CDR1 is SNHLY and CDR2 is FYNNEI. In DNA form, the CDR3 reads TGTGCCAGCAGGAGGGAGGGGACAGCGGAAAGGAGGCCCCTCCACTTT. This translates into CASRREGTAERRPLHF. Supplemented by reference TRBV2 and TRBJ1-6, the full variable domain reads EPEVTQTPSHQVTQMGQEVILRCVPISNHLYFYWYRQILGQKVEFLVSFYNNEISEKSEIFDDQFSVERPDGSNFTLKIRSTKLEDSAMYFCASRREGTAERRPLHFGNGTRLTVT.

This clone was seen a single time. This chain links TRBV6-1 with TRBJ2-7; D is possibly TRBD1 or TRBD2 (5 bases each). CDR1 is MNHNS, CDR2 SASEGT, per germline. V was clipped by 3 bases and J by 4 bases, with 13 bases between them. This CDR3 region has 14 residues. The DNA for the CDR3 is TGTGCCAGCAGTGACCGGGACGGACAATACGAGCAGTACTTC. This sequence encodes CASSDRDGQYEQYF.

This clone was detected a few times. The rearrangement uses TRBV27 and TRBJ2-2, with 7 bases lining up with TRBD1. The germline V gene has CDR1 MNHEY and CDR2 SMNVEV (reference sequence). The junction had 9 bases not matched to a gene; V was cut back by 6 bases and J by 2 bases. The CDR3 extends over 16 amino acids. CDR3 in amino acids: CASRESGTANTGELFF. The CDR3 DNA reads TGTGCCAGCAGAGAATCCGGGACAGCTAACACCGGGGAGCTGTTTTTT.

The gene calls are TRBV15 and TRBJ2-5, with 8 bases that match TRBD1. Germline V gives CDR1 LNHNV, CDR2 YYDKDF (reference sequence). The V gene end was trimmed by 0 bases and the J gene end by 4 bases; junction bases not matched to a gene: 7. The length of the CDR3 is 16 residues. Written as DNA, the CDR3 is TGTGCCACCAGCAGAGATGAGGGGGACAGGACAGAGACCCAGTACTTC. Translated, it gives CATSRDEGDRTETQYF. Full variable domain (outside the CDR3, taken from reference TRBV15 and TRBJ2-5): DAMVIQNPRYQVTQFGKPVTLSCSQTLNHNVMYWYQQKSSQAPKLLFHYYDKDFNNEADTPDNFQSRRPNTSFCFLDIRSPGLGDTAMYLCATSRDEGDRTETQYFGPGTRLLVL.

A few counts support this clone. The chain combines TRBV2 with TRBJ2-3, with TRBD2 identical over 12 bases. Trimming cost V 6 bases and J 4 bases; bases outside gene matches: 8. Germline assignment: CDR1 SNHLY and CDR2 FYNNEI. The CDR3 sequence is 16 residues long. CDR3 region: CASRATSGGYPDTQYF. The CDR3 coding sequence is TGTGCCAGCAGGGCCACTAGCGGGGGGTACCCAGATACGCAGTATTTT. Together with reference TRBV2 and TRBJ2-3, the CDR3 gives the full variable domain: EPEVTQTPSHQVTQMGQEVILRCVPISNHLYFYWYRQILGQKVEFLVSFYNNEISEKSEIFDDQFSVERPDGSNFTLKIRSTKLEDSAMYFCASRATSGGYPDTQYFGPGTRLTVL.

This chain links TRBV5-1 with TRBJ2-7; D gene ambiguous. V was pared by 0 bases and J by 0 bases, with 13 bases between. Per germline, CDR1 SGHRS and CDR2 YFSETQ. This CDR3 comprises 16 residues. CDR3 amino acids: CASSLVARSSSYEQYF. CDR3 nucleotide sequence: TGCGCCAGCAGCTTGGTCGCTCGCAGCAGCTCCTACGAGCAGTACTTC.

This sequence joins TRBV9 and TRBJ2-3; TRBD1 matches 7 bases. The V gene's germline CDR1 is SGDLS and CDR2 YYNGEE. V shed 3 bases and J 2 bases; nucleotides not matched to a gene: 3. The CDR3 is made up of 14 amino acids. The CDR3 loop reads CASSEGTDTDTQYF. CDR3 DNA sequence: TGTGCCAGCAGCGAGGGGACAGACACAGATACGCAGTATTTT.

The rearrangement joins TRBV6-6 to TRBJ2-7; D gene uncertain. The CDR3 spans 14 residues. Trimming left V 0 bases short and J 5 bases short, with 11 bases between. Germline V gene sequence: CDR1 MNHNY, CDR2 SVGAGI (reference sequence). Here the CDR3 reads CASSYSGLIHEQYF. The CDR3 bases are TGTGCCAGCAGTTACTCTGGCCTCATCCACGAGCAGTACTTC.

The chain has TRBV13 and TRBJ1-4; the D is unclear. From germline, CDR1 is PRHDT and CDR2 FYEKMQ (reference sequence). The CDR3 consists of 15 residues. Trimming took off 0 bases at V and 7 bases at J, with 12 bases between the two ends. CDR3 coding DNA: TGTGCCAGCAGCTTAGGTCTCTCGCGAGGTGAAAAACTGTTTTTT. Translated, it gives CASSLGLSRGEKLFF.

This clone was observed a few times. The V and J genes are TRBV6-5 and TRBJ2-7; 12 bases line up with TRBD1. Germline values: CDR1 MNHEY, CDR2 SVGAGI. Trimming removed 0 bases from V and 5 bases from J; junction bases left unmatched: 5. The CDR3 covers 16 residues. The CDR3 DNA follows: TGTGCCAGCAGTTACTCAGGGACAGGGGGCAAGCACGAGCAGTACTTC. The encoded protein is CASSYSGTGGKHEQYF.

The chain recombines TRBV5-1 with TRBJ1-1; 9 nucleotides align to TRBD1. J was trimmed by 7 bases and V by 3 bases; bases with no gene match: 7. CDR1 and CDR2 (germline): SGHRS, YFSETQ. CDR3 size: 14 residues. CDR3 DNA: TGCGCCAGCAGCTACCGGACAGGGGAAGATGAAGCTTTCTTT. This encodes CASSYRTGEDEAFF.

V usage is TRBV4-1 and J usage is TRBJ1-1; D perhaps matches TRBD1 (5 bases). Trimming shortened V by 1 base and J by 3 bases, and 15 bases separated the two germline ends. Germline-derived CDR1 and CDR2 are MGHRA and YSYEKL. The CDR3 totals 16 residues. CDR3 residues: CASSQVGLGRDTEAFF. In DNA, the CDR3 is TGCGCCAGCAGCCAAGTCGGCTTAGGCAGGGACACTGAAGCTTTCTTT.

This clone was picked up one time. The rearrangement links TRBV5-5 to TRBJ2-7, with D perhaps matching TRBD1 (6 bases). V was pared by 0 bases and J by 1 base, with 14 bases between. The CDR3 consists of 16 residues. CDR1 and CDR2 from the germline V gene are SGHKS and YYEKEE (reference sequence). CDR3 protein: CASSLESTGKSYEQYF. CDR3 nucleotides: TGTGCCAGCAGCTTGGAATCGACAGGAAAATCCTACGAGCAGTACTTC.

This chain links TRBV27 with TRBJ1-6; D is perhaps TRBD1 (6 bases). V shed 6 bases and J shed 9 bases, with 21 bases lying between them. The CDR3 covers 16 residues. Germline CDR1 reads MNHEY; CDR2 reads SMNVEV (reference sequence). The CDR3 DNA sequence: TGTGCCAGCAGCCCCCGGGACACCCACTTAAGTTCACCCCTCCACTTT. Translation: CASSPRDTHLSSPLHF.

The rearrangement links TRBV30 to TRBJ2-1, with TRBD1 identical over 8 bases. Trimming took 4 bases from V and 6 from J; bases not matched to a gene: 5. Germline loops: CDR1 GTSNPN, CDR2 SVGIG (reference sequence). This CDR3 spans 13 amino acids. The chain's CDR3 is CAWTRTGPNEQFF. The CDR3 nucleotides read TGTGCCTGGACCAGGACAGGGCCCAATGAGCAGTTCTTC.

This chain joins TRBV28 and TRBJ2-3, with 8 bases fitting TRBD1. The length of the CDR3 is 16 residues. The V gene's germline CDR1 is MDHEN and CDR2 SYDVKM. V was clipped by 3 bases and J by 2 bases; unmatched bases: 7. CDR3 loop: CASSLLQGVDTDTQYF. The CDR3 DNA sequence: TGTGCCAGCAGTTTGTTACAGGGGGTGGACACAGATACGCAGTATTTT.

The CDR3 sequence: CASSYEQGVGYTF. CDR3 DNA: TGTGCCAGCAGTTACGAACAGGGGGTTGGCTACACCTTC. The rearrangement joins TRBV6-6 to TRBJ1-2; 8 nucleotides match TRBD1. The CDR3 is 13 residues long. From germline, CDR1 is MNHNY and CDR2 SVGAGI (reference sequence). J gave up 7 bases and V 2 bases, and 3 bases lay outside the gene matches.

The J gene is TRBJ1-1, the V gene TRBV29-1, with 7 bases aligning to TRBD1. The J segment lost 0 bases and the V segment lost 7 bases, leaving 2 bases of the junction unmatched. Germline CDR1 SQVTM, CDR2 ANQGSEA. The length of the CDR3 is 12 residues. The DNA for the CDR3 is TGCAGCGCCGGGACAGTGAACACTGAAGCTTTCTTT. It codes for CSAGTVNTEAFF.

V usage is TRBV7-6 and J usage is TRBJ2-1; 7 bases align to TRBD1. The CDR3 runs 14 residues. Germline V lookup: CDR1 SGHVS, CDR2 FNYEAQ. J lost 10 bases, V lost 3 bases, and 9 bases had no gene match. The CDR3 loop is CASSFGIPGQEQFF. Here the CDR3 DNA reads TGTGCCAGCAGCTTTGGGATACCGGGACAGGAGCAGTTCTTC. The full variable domain, completed using reference TRBV7-6 and TRBJ2-1, is GAGVSQSPRYKVTKRGQDVALRCDPISGHVSLYWYRQALGQGPEFLTYFNYEAQQDKSGLPNDRFSAERPEGSISTLTIQRTEQRDSAMYRCASSFGIPGQEQFFGPGTRLTVL.